This TCR beta chain was captured in a study of T cell responses to AZD1222 COVID-19 vaccine. Germline CDR1 and CDR2: MNHEY and SMNVEV (reference sequence). Between the trimmed V and J ends, which lost 3 bases and 0 bases, there was a span of 15 bases. This CDR3 contains 16 residues. TCRdb's table, derived via immunoSEQ multiplex PCR, lists solely in-frame clones and lacks some. The table has roughly 81,000 clones, over 75% seen once. Of note for this clone: Its target is unknown.

General study results and limits: White British donors predominated, females outnumbered males, and clonal diversity was possibly underestimated. Repertoire sampling occurred only after the peak T cell response.

V is TRBV27 and J is TRBJ2-7; D is tentatively TRBD1 or TRBD2 (6 bases each). Sequencing used peripheral blood, obtained on day 0 of AZD1222 vaccination. This TCR derives from an adult in good health. The DNA for the CDR3 is TGTGCCAGCAGTTTTCTTTCGGGGGCCTCCTCCTACGAGCAGTACTTC. It yields the protein CASSFLSGASSYEQYF.